This is a list of T cell receptor beta chains from one sample in a study of a mutant IDH1 vaccine in newly diagnosed glioma. Profiled with immunoSEQ multiplex PCR; TCRdb holds only in-frame clones, not every one. Of 50,000 to 70,000 clones in the sample, approximately 78% are singletons; the top ten hold around 8.9%. The antigens for these receptors are not known. The material was PBMCs, obtained from a glioma patient whose treatment included an IDH1 peptide vaccine. The receptors stem from a woman aged 40 to 49 with glioma. Some clones in this sample may be carry-over from other donors' samples. Each CDR3 is given with its conserved first and last residue. The D gene is left open where the match is weak. Size is omitted from some rows. Given values are once, few, many or a class for expanded clones.

V gene	J gene	clone size	D gene	CDR3 DNA	CDR3 protein
TRBV7-8	TRBJ1-6	few	NA	TGTGCCAGCAGCTTAGTGGGGGGCTCCAATTCACCCCTCCACTTT	CASSLVGGSNSPLHF
TRBV4-1	TRBJ1-1	NA	NA	TGCGCCAGCAGCCAAGATCCCCACAGGGTTCCCACTGAAGCTTTCTTT	CASSQDPHRVPTEAFF
TRBV11-3	TRBJ1-3	NA	TRBD1	TGTGCCAGCAGCTTAACCGGGACAGGGTCAGGAAACACCATATATTTT	CASSLTGTGSGNTIYF
TRBV5-1	TRBJ1-2	once	NA	TGCGCCAGCAGCTTACGAACCAACTATGGCTACACCTTC	CASSLRTNYGYTF
TRBV5-4	TRBJ1-3	NA	NA	TGTGCCAGCAGCTCCACTACAGATGGAAACACCATATATTTT	CASSSTTDGNTIYF
TRBV5-1	TRBJ1-3	NA	NA	TGCGCCAGCAGCCCTGGAAACACCATATATTTT	CASSPGNTIYF
TRBV6-6	TRBJ1-2	once	NA	TGTGCCAGCAGTAACGTGCCCGGGTATGGCTACACCTTC	CASSNVPGYGYTF
TRBV19	TRBJ1-2	NA	TRBD1	TGTGCCAGTAGTATCGACGGGACAGACCGGCGCACCTTC	CASSIDGTDRRTF
TRBV29-1	TRBJ2-1	NA	NA	TGCAGCGTAGGCGGACATGAGCAGTTCTTC	CSVGGHEQFF
TRBV28	TRBJ1-6	few	TRBD1	TGTGCCAGCGAGGGGAACAGGGGCGGTTCACCCCTCCACTTT	CASEGNRGGSPLHF
TRBV6-1	TRBJ2-1	NA	TRBD2	TGTGCCAGCGCCGGACTAGCGAGCGATGAGCAGTTCTTC	CASAGLASDEQFF
TRBV14	TRBJ1-2	NA	NA	TGTGCCAGCAGCCCCCCGTGGGGGACCCCTAACTATGGCTACACCTTC	CASSPPWGTPNYGYTF
TRBV2	TRBJ2-1	NA	NA	TGTGCCAGCAAGAGGGAGGGAGGGGGTTTATACAATGAGCAGTTCTTC	CASKREGGGLYNEQFF
TRBV20-1	TRBJ1-1	NA	NA	TGCAGTGCTAGATTGAGACAGGACCATCTTTTT	CSARLRQDHLF
TRBV7-8	TRBJ2-3	medium-sized	NA	TGTGCCAGCAGCTTGGGAACAGGGCTCACAGATACGCAGTATTTT	CASSLGTGLTDTQYF
TRBV2	TRBJ1-2	NA	NA	TGTGCCAGCAGTGAACAGGCCTATGGCTACACCTTC	CASSEQAYGYTF
TRBV20-1	TRBJ2-7	NA	NA	TGCAGTGCCTTTGGACTGCGAAGACAATACTTC	CSAFGLRRQYF
TRBV4-1	TRBJ1-3	NA	NA	TGCGCCAGCAGCCAAGATTCGTACAGGGCTAATGGAAACACCATATATTTT	CASSQDSYRANGNTIYF
TRBV10-1	TRBJ1-1	once	NA	TGCGCCAGCAGTGAGACTGCAAACCAGGACACTGAAGCTTTCTTT	CASSETANQDTEAFF
TRBV5-8	TRBJ2-7	NA	TRBD1	TGTGCCAGCAGCTTGGCTGGGACAGGCTCCTCCGAGCAGTACTTC	CASSLAGTGSSEQYF
TRBV6-1	TRBJ1-1	NA	NA	TGTGCCAGCATCCCCAGCAGGGGTGGCACTGAAGCTTTCTTT	CASIPSRGGTEAFF
TRBV4-3	TRBJ1-2	NA	NA	TGCGCCAGCAGCCAAGATCCTCAGGGGCCCTATGGCTACACCTTC	CASSQDPQGPYGYTF
TRBV7-9	TRBJ1-1	few	NA	TGTGCCAGCAGCTTAGTAGAGGGGACTGAAGCTTTCTTT	CASSLVEGTEAFF
TRBV10-1	TRBJ2-4	NA	TRBD1	TGCGCCAGCAGTACGGGACAGGGTGAGGGCATTCAGTACTTC	CASSTGQGEGIQYF
TRBV5-1	TRBJ2-5	NA	TRBD2	TGCGCCAGCAGGTTCGCCGGGACTAGCGGGGGCCATCAAGAGACCCAGTACTTC	CASRFAGTSGGHQETQYF
TRBV7-9	TRBJ2-7	once	NA	TGTGCCAGCAGCTTAGCCGGGATTTCCCACGAGCAGTACTTC	CASSLAGISHEQYF
TRBV7-3	TRBJ1-1	NA	NA	TGTGCCAGCAGCTTGGGAAACATGAACACTGAAGCTTTCTTT	CASSLGNMNTEAFF
TRBV7-9	TRBJ1-1	NA	NA	TGTGCCAGCAGCTCCGAGTCCGGTGGGGCTTTCTTT	CASSSESGGAFF
TRBV19	TRBJ1-1	once	NA	TGTGCCAGTACCCCCAAGAGGACGAGGGTGAACACTGAAGCTTTCTTT	CASTPKRTRVNTEAFF
TRBV11-2	TRBJ1-2	NA	NA	TGTGCCAGCAGCTTCAATGGCTACACCTTC	CASSFNGYTF